Listed below are T cell receptor beta chains from one sample, sequenced in a study of T-cell reconstitution after alpha-beta-depleted transplantation in children. One entry per CDR3 protein results from TCRdb running MiXCR on the PCR reads. The top ten hold less than 30% of the sample, which has 90,000 to 120,000 distinct CDR3 sequences, about 6% seen once. This specimen was PBMCs, mostly from graft donor cells, taken 360 days after TCRalphabeta/CD19-depleted stem cell transplant. These receptors originate from a male patient between 2 and 9 years old who had a stem cell transplant for acute lymphoblastic leukemia, so the T cells may come from the graft donor. Both conserved end residues are part of each CDR3. The D gene is left open where the match is weak. The size entry is marked missing in some rows and otherwise reads once, few, many or a size class.

v_gene,j_gene,d_gene,abundance,CDR3aa,CDR3nt
TRBV27,TRBJ1-5,.,many,CASNLRYSNQPQHF,TGTGCCAGCAACCTCAGGTATAGCAATCAGCCCCAGCATTTT
TRBV9,TRBJ2-7,.,.,CASSANSKEQYF,TGTGCCAGCAGCGCCAATAGTAAGGAGCAGTACTTC
TRBV29-1,TRBJ2-1,.,many,CSVMGIGEQFF,TGCAGCGTTATGGGGATCGGGGAGCAGTTCTTC
TRBV28,TRBJ1-2,TRBD1,few,CASTATGWGYTF,TGTGCCAGCACCGCGACAGGGTGGGGCTACACCTTC
TRBV4-3,TRBJ2-2,TRBD1,many,CASSSRQGARTGELFF,TGCGCCAGCAGTAGTAGACAGGGGGCGAGGACCGGGGAGCTGTTTTTT
TRBV20-1,TRBJ2-1,.,many,CSARDPDFRYNEQFF,TGCAGTGCTAGAGATCCGGACTTCCGCTACAATGAGCAGTTCTTC
TRBV28,TRBJ1-5,.,many,CATVLSGLGNQPQHF,TGTGCCACCGTTCTCAGCGGGCTTGGCAATCAGCCCCAGCATTTT
TRBV29-1,TRBJ2-7,TRBD2,few,CSVEDAAGGVEQYF,TGCAGCGTTGAAGATGCAGCGGGAGGGGTCGAGCAGTACTTC
TRBV7-8,TRBJ2-7,TRBD2,many,CASSLLASGSYEQYF,TGTGCCAGCAGCTTATTGGCTAGCGGCTCCTACGAGCAGTACTTC
TRBV28,TRBJ2-5,.,medium-sized,CASSSFKTYQETQYF,TGTGCCAGCAGTTCCTTCAAGACGTACCAAGAGACCCAGTACTTC
TRBV9,TRBJ2-5,.,many,CASSKRNGETQYF,TGTGCCAGCAGCAAACGTAACGGGGAGACCCAGTACTTC
TRBV27,TRBJ2-2,.,many,CASSLGQGSTGELFF,TGTGCCAGCAGTTTAGGCCAGGGGAGCACCGGGGAGCTGTTTTTT
TRBV18,TRBJ2-6,TRBD1,.,CASSPPGQALSGANVLTF,TGTGCCAGCTCACCACCGGGACAGGCACTTTCTGGGGCCAACGTCCTGACTTTC
TRBV12-3/TRBV12-4,TRBJ2-1,.,many,CASRLYNEQFF,TGTGCCAGCAGGCTTTACAATGAGCAGTTCTTC
TRBV9,TRBJ1-2,.,few,CASSPTRGEEQGYTF,TGTGCCAGCAGCCCGACTCGGGGGGAAGAGCAAGGCTACACCTTC
TRBV28,TRBJ2-7,.,many,CASNLGSTYEQYF,TGTGCCTCAAACCTGGGCAGTACCTACGAGCAGTACTTC
TRBV28,TRBJ2-7,.,many,CASSLWEGEGEQYF,TGTGCCAGCAGTTTATGGGAGGGAGAGGGCGAGCAGTACTTC
TRBV11-2,TRBJ2-7,.,few,CASSFEGGISYEQYF,TGTGCCAGCAGCTTCGAGGGGGGGATCTCCTACGAGCAGTACTTC
TRBV20-1,TRBJ1-1,.,.,CSAGLQGKRTEAFF,TGCAGTGCTGGCTTGCAGGGGAAACGCACTGAAGCTTTCTTT
TRBV30,TRBJ2-6,.,many,CAWRGTGPLSGANVLTF,TGTGCCTGGAGAGGAACAGGGCCTCTTTCTGGGGCCAACGTCCTGACTTTC
TRBV12-3/TRBV12-4,TRBJ2-7,TRBD1,many,CASSLLDRGLYEQYF,TGTGCCAGCAGTTTATTAGACAGGGGGCTCTACGAGCAGTACTTC
TRBV12-3/TRBV12-4,TRBJ2-3,TRBD2,many,CASSFASGRTDTQYF,TGTGCCAGCAGTTTTGCTAGCGGACGCACAGATACGCAGTATTTT
TRBV4-2,TRBJ1-3,TRBD1,many,CASSQDRIRGPGNTIYF,TGTGCCAGCAGCCAAGATAGGATCAGGGGGCCCGGAAACACCATATATTTT
TRBV6-1,TRBJ2-1,TRBD2,few,CASTVSGGGYNEQFF,TGTGCCAGCACTGTAAGCGGGGGTGGTTACAATGAGCAGTTCTTC
TRBV10-3,TRBJ2-3,.,many,CAISESMGDTQYF,TGTGCCATCAGTGAGTCTATGGGGGATACGCAGTATTTT
TRBV6-5,TRBJ1-6,TRBD1,many,CASSGGSYNSPLHF,TGTGCCAGCTCAGGGGGCTCCTATAATTCACCCCTCCACTTT
TRBV27,TRBJ2-7,TRBD1,many,CASSLGDSTYEQYF,TGTGCCAGCAGTTTAGGGGACAGTACCTACGAGCAGTACTTC
TRBV28,TRBJ2-5,.,few,CASGGRQKFEETQYF,TGTGCCAGCGGGGGCAGGCAGAAGTTCGAAGAGACCCAGTACTTC
TRBV4-3,TRBJ2-7,.,many,CASSQDRGYEQYF,TGCGCCAGCAGCCAAGATCGGGGGTACGAGCAGTACTTC
TRBV7-9,TRBJ2-7,TRBD1,.,CASSLAIGTGVHYEQYF,TGTGCCAGCAGCTTAGCTATCGGGACAGGGGTCCACTACGAGCAGTACTTC
TRBV5-1,TRBJ2-3,TRBD2,many,CASSWKRGSTDTQYF,TGCGCCAGCAGCTGGAAGCGGGGTAGCACAGATACGCAGTATTTT
TRBV7-9,TRBJ2-1,TRBD2,few,CASSFILRTSDDEQFF,TGTGCCAGCAGCTTTATCCTTAGGACTAGCGATGATGAGCAGTTCTTC
TRBV7-9,TRBJ2-7,.,.,CASSSPGSHYEQYF,TGTGCCAGCAGCTCCCCGGGCAGTCACTACGAGCAGTACTTC
TRBV7-9,TRBJ1-2,.,.,CASSWERSIYGYTF,TGTGCCAGCAGCTGGGAGAGGTCTATCTATGGCTACACCTTC
TRBV28,TRBJ2-3,TRBD1,many,CASSWMGQQSTDTQYF,TGTGCCAGCAGTTGGATGGGACAGCAAAGCACAGATACGCAGTATTTT
TRBV10-3,TRBJ2-2,.,.,CAISQDWGGWELFF,TGTGCCATCAGCCAGGACTGGGGAGGCTGGGAGCTGTTTTTT
TRBV11-3,TRBJ2-5,TRBD2,.,CASSLGLGLAGGTKETQYF,TGTGCCAGCAGCTTAGGCCTGGGACTAGCGGGAGGCACCAAAGAGACCCAGTACTTC
TRBV7-9,TRBJ2-7,.,few,CASSLEGGLEQYF,TGTGCCAGCAGCTTGGAAGGAGGGCTCGAGCAGTACTTC
TRBV9,TRBJ1-2,TRBD1,.,CASSSQDRFRYGYTF,TGTGCCAGCAGCTCTCAGGACAGGTTTCGGTATGGCTACACCTTC
TRBV4-3,TRBJ2-7,TRBD1,many,CASSQDKGAADEQYF,TGCGCCAGCAGCCAAGACAAGGGGGCGGCGGACGAGCAGTACTTC
TRBV20-1,TRBJ1-2,.,many,CSALGGLNYGYTF,TGCAGTGCTCTGGGGGGCCTAAACTATGGCTACACCTTC
TRBV30,TRBJ2-7,TRBD1,few,CAWSVQDRSPLSSYEQYF,TGTGCCTGGAGTGTACAGGACAGGAGCCCCCTGAGCTCCTACGAGCAGTACTTC
TRBV4-3,TRBJ1-3,TRBD1,few,CASSPGKGARGNTIYF,TGCGCCAGCAGCCCTGGAAAGGGGGCAAGAGGAAACACCATATATTTT
TRBV19,TRBJ2-3,.,.,CASSIPGPGTQYF,TGTGCCAGTAGTATTCCGGGGCCCGGCACGCAGTATTTT
TRBV7-9,TRBJ1-1,TRBD1,.,CASRTGGYDTEAFF,TGTGCCAGCAGGACAGGGGGGTACGACACTGAAGCTTTCTTT
TRBV7-9,TRBJ1-6,TRBD1,few,CASSGPEDRGSPLHF,TGTGCCAGCAGCGGGCCGGAGGACAGGGGTTCACCCCTCCACTTT
TRBV28,TRBJ1-1,.,many,CASSFRSRVTYEAFF,TGTGCCAGCAGTTTTCGCAGCAGAGTTACCTATGAAGCTTTCTTT
TRBV4-3,TRBJ2-7,TRBD1,many,CASSQADRGSYEQYF,TGCGCCAGCAGCCAAGCGGACAGGGGCTCCTACGAGCAGTACTTC
TRBV3-1,TRBJ2-1,.,many,CASSDTLARRGLYNEQFF,TGTGCCAGCAGCGACACCTTAGCGCGGCGGGGATTATACAATGAGCAGTTCTTC
TRBV28,TRBJ2-4,.,few,CASSLVPRAGGNIQYF,TGTGCCAGCAGTTTGGTTCCGAGGGCCGGGGGAAACATTCAGTACTTC
TRBV7-9,TRBJ2-5,.,.,CASQGIVFQETQYF,TGTGCCAGCCAGGGGATAGTATTCCAAGAGACCCAGTACTTC
TRBV27,TRBJ1-5,TRBD1,few,CASSSLTGKQPQHF,TGTGCCAGCAGTTCCTTGACAGGGAAGCAGCCCCAGCATTTT
TRBV12-3/TRBV12-4,TRBJ2-1,.,few,CASSPTPNSYNEQFF,TGTGCCAGCAGTCCGACTCCTAACTCCTACAATGAGCAGTTCTTC
TRBV11-1,TRBJ2-3,TRBD1,many,CASSPGTVRRGTLSTDTQYF,TGTGCCAGCAGCCCCGGGACAGTGAGGCGCGGCACACTTAGCACAGATACGCAGTATTTT
TRBV12-3/TRBV12-4,TRBJ2-4,TRBD1,many,CASSPTPGGIQYF,TGTGCCAGCAGTCCGACACCAGGGGGCATTCAGTACTTC